A single sample gave rise to the 32 T cell receptor beta chains below, sequenced in a study of beta chain features in type 1 diabetes. Expressed TCRB transcripts were sequenced after all isolated RNA was converted to cDNA. TCRdb's copy holds only in-frame clones and misses some; the assay was immunoSEQ multiplex PCR. Found here are around 320,000 clones, approximately 14% of them singletons; the top ten hold 6.7%. Sequencing was done on a sample of central memory CD4+ T cells from blood. The receptors stem from a young man in good health.

The rearrangement uses TRBV5-6 and TRBJ2-6, with 7 nucleotides matching TRBD1. J lost 2 bases, V lost 2 bases, and 1 base had no gene match. This CDR3 region has 15 residues. CDR1 and CDR2 (germline): SGHDT, YYEEEE. In nucleotides, the CDR3 is TGTGCCAGCAGCTTCACAGGGGCTGGGGCCAACGTCCTGACTTTC. Encoded protein: CASSFTGAGANVLTF.

Notes on this clone: This sample includes further DNA sequences coding for the same CDR3. The chain couples TRBV9 to TRBJ2-6; maybe TRBD2 (5 bases). The V end lost 1 base, the J end lost 4 bases, and 9 bases lay between the germline ends. Germline-derived CDR1 and CDR2 are SGDLS and YYNGEE. The CDR3 has 15 amino acids. The CDR3 loop reads CASSVTRAGANVLTF. Here the CDR3 DNA reads TGTGCCAGCAGCGTAACGAGGGCCGGGGCCAACGTCCTGACTTTC.

This clone was seen many times. The CDR3 spells CASSQGKGGGTF. The CDR3 DNA is TGTGCCAGCAGCCAGGGGAAAGGGGGAGGGACCTTC. The V call is TRBV28, the J call TRBJ1-2; TRBD1 is a possible D gene (6 bases). The CDR3 extends over 12 amino acids. V gave up 6 bases and J gave up 14 bases, with 19 bases separating them. The germline V gene encodes CDR1 MDHEN and CDR2 SYDVKM.

The CDR3 region has the DNA TGTGCCAGCAGCCCCCCGGGACAGGGCACAGATACGCAGTATTTT. Its protein is CASSPPGQGTDTQYF. V usage is TRBV11-2 and J usage is TRBJ2-3; 8 bases agree with TRBD1. V was clipped by 5 bases and J by 1 base; unmatched bases: 5. Germline loops: CDR1 SGHAT, CDR2 FQNNGV. The CDR3 is made up of 15 amino acids.

In its sample, this clone was seen a few times. J is TRBJ2-2 and V is TRBV11-3, with D possibly matching TRBD1 (5 bases). CDR3 length equals 16 residues. Germline V CDR1 and CDR2: SGHNT, YENEEA. V was shortened by 1 base and J by 4 bases, with 13 bases between the two germline ends. Here the CDR3 DNA reads TGTGCCAGCAGCTTAGGGGTGGGGCACGGCACCGGGGAGCTGTTTTTT. Protein: CASSLGVGHGTGELFF.

The V and J genes are TRBV2 and TRBJ2-5; weak D call: TRBD2 (5 bases). Trimming stripped 9 bases from V and 1 base from J, with 12 bases between. CDR3 length: 13 residues. CDR1 and CDR2 (germline): SNHLY, FYNNEI. The CDR3 DNA reads TGTGCCAGTCGACTACTTATCCAAGAGACCCAGTACTTC. Translating gives CASRLLIQETQYF.

Only a few counts were recorded for this clone. CDR3 amino acids: CASHPPGSVGAKQFF. Written as DNA, the CDR3 is TGTGCCAGCCATCCCCCCGGGAGCGTGGGTGCGAAGCAGTTCTTC. The chain combines TRBV11-2 with TRBJ2-1, with a possible D match to TRBD2 (6 bases). The germline V gene encodes CDR1 SGHAT and CDR2 FQNNGV. The CDR3 contains 15 residues. Trimming cost V 8 bases and J 11 bases, with 25 bases left between them.

This chain joins TRBV11-3 and TRBJ2-3, with 8 nucleotides matching TRBD2. V trimming: 4 bases; J trimming: 0 bases; junction bases outside the gene matches: 12. Per germline, CDR1 SGHNT and CDR2 YENEEA. This CDR3 is 18 amino acids long. The CDR3 is CASSYKLSGRASTDTQYF. The CDR3 nucleotides read TGTGCCAGCAGCTATAAATTAAGCGGGAGAGCAAGCACAGATACGCAGTATTTT.

Only a few counts were recorded for this clone. One end of the junction fails to match germline, which may point to a read error. The genes are TRBV4-1 and TRBJ1-2; D gene uncertain. The CDR3 is 14 amino acids. The germline V gene encodes CDR1 MGHRA and CDR2 YSYEKL. The CDR3 here is CASSQDPQGYGYTF. The DNA of the CDR3 is TGTGCCAGCAGCCAGGATCCCCAAGGCTATGGCTACACCTTC.

A few counts support this clone. The rearrangement uses TRBV4-3 and TRBJ1-1; 7 nucleotides match TRBD1. Unmatched junction bases numbered 6, after V lost 5 bases and J lost 0 bases. The CDR3 consists of 15 residues. Germline V gene lookup returns CDR1 LGHNA and CDR2 YSLEER. This CDR3 is CASSKEGTVNTEAFF. CDR3 nucleotides: TGCGCCAGCAGCAAGGAGGGGACAGTGAACACTGAAGCTTTCTTT.

A few counts support this clone. The chain employs TRBV7-2 and TRBJ2-5; no clear D. V lost 1 base to trimming and J lost 7 bases, with 7 bases between them. Germline V gives CDR1 SGHTA, CDR2 FQGNSA. The CDR3 runs to 12 residues. The CDR3 protein is CASSLVLGTQYF. The CDR3 DNA reads TGTGCCAGCAGCTTAGTTTTAGGGACCCAGTACTTC.

This clone was recorded a few times. V is TRBV27 and J is TRBJ1-6; D not resolved. Germline V lookup: CDR1 MNHEY, CDR2 SMNVEV (reference sequence). The V gene lost 3 bases and the J gene lost 10 bases, with 19 bases spanning the gap. The CDR3 is made up of 16 amino acids. Here the CDR3 DNA reads TGTGCCAGCAGTTTGGTCCCCCCTCGGAGAGGGTCACCCCTCCACTTT. This gives the protein CASSLVPPRRGSPLHF.

Many counts were recorded for this clone. This sequence joins TRBV9 and TRBJ2-1, with D perhaps matching TRBD2 (6 bases). V was shortened by 2 bases and J by 7 bases, with 16 bases between the two germline ends. This CDR3 is 15 amino acids long. Germline V gene data show CDR1 as SGDLS and CDR2 as YYNGEE. The DNA for the CDR3 is TGTGCCAGCAGCGTGGGACTCTCCTCCGGGAATGAGCAGTTCTTC. This encodes CASSVGLSSGNEQFF.

The chain uses TRBV5-4 and TRBJ2-5; 7 bases align to TRBD2. With V trimmed by 3 bases and J by 1 base, 9 bases remained unmatched. Per germline, CDR1 SGHNT and CDR2 YYREEE (reference sequence). The CDR3 is 16 amino acids. In DNA, the CDR3 is TGTGCCAGCAGCTCCGCAGCGGGACTCGCCCAAGAGACCCAGTACTTC. Residues: CASSSAAGLAQETQYF.

The V and J genes are TRBV14 and TRBJ2-5, with TRBD2 matching 8 bases. CDR3 length: 15 amino acids. V lost 1 base to trimming and J lost 7 bases; unmatched junction nucleotides: 8. The germline V gene has CDR1 SGHDN and CDR2 FVKESK. CDR3 DNA sequence: TGTGCCAGCAGCCAAGGCCTAGCGGGCCAGGGGACCCAGTACTTC. Its protein is CASSQGLAGQGTQYF.

This clone was observed once. The CDR3 loop is CASSQAGGSETQYF. The CDR3 DNA follows: TGTGCCAGCAGCCAAGCGGGGGGGAGTGAGACCCAGTACTTC. The chain employs TRBV4-2 and TRBJ2-5; 8 nucleotides match TRBD2. The ends lost 1 base at V and 5 bases at J; junction bases unmatched: 3. CDR3 length: 14 residues. The V gene's germline CDR1 is LGHNA and CDR2 YNFKEQ.

The rearrangement links TRBV5-1 to TRBJ2-1; no definite D call. V gave up 1 base and J gave up 8 bases, with 4 bases separating them. This CDR3 region has 11 residues. Germline lookup yields CDR1 SGHRS and CDR2 YFSETQ. CDR3 nucleotide sequence: TGCGCCAGCAGCTTGCACGATGAGCAGTTCTTC. Translating it yields CASSLHDEQFF.

This clone has ten or more counts. V gene TRBV10-3 combines with J gene TRBJ1-1; maybe TRBD1 (5 bases). The V end was cut by 2 bases, the J end by 7 bases, with 8 bases between. Per germline, CDR1 ENHRY and CDR2 SYGVKD. The CDR3 totals 12 residues. CDR3 bases: TGTGCCATCAGTGAGAGGGACGGTGAAGCTTTCTTT. Residues: CAISERDGEAFF.

This clone was seen a handful of times. This sequence joins TRBV27 and TRBJ1-2, with TRBD1 identical over 10 bases. CDR1 and CDR2 from the germline V gene are MNHEY and SMNVEV (reference sequence). CDR3 length: 16 residues. Losses at the gene ends were 7 bases for V and 4 bases for J; bases not matched to a gene: 12. The CDR3 nucleotides read TGTGCCAGCACCCCCACTCAGACAGGGGGCTTCTATGGCTACACCTTC. It specifies CASTPTQTGGFYGYTF.

The table lists this clone with a few counts. The chain has TRBV7-2 and TRBJ2-7, with D perhaps matching TRBD2 (5 bases). From germline, CDR1 is SGHTA and CDR2 FQGNSA. Trimming took 7 bases from V and 7 from J, leaving 17 bases between them. This CDR3 region has 13 residues. CDR3 sequence: CASNPGSEWEQYF. The CDR3 DNA reads TGTGCCAGCAACCCGGGTAGCGAATGGGAGCAGTACTTC.

The chain links TRBV7-6 to TRBJ2-5; maybe TRBD2 (5 bases). The germline V gene encodes CDR1 SGHVS and CDR2 FNYEAQ. The CDR3 is 15 amino acids. V was pared by 2 bases and J by 1 base, with 11 bases between. This CDR3 reads CASSLPAGTQETQYF. The CDR3 DNA is TGTGCCAGCAGCTTACCGGCGGGCACCCAAGAGACCCAGTACTTC.

V gene TRBV18 combines with J gene TRBJ1-4, with D perhaps matching TRBD1 (5 bases). V lost 3 bases and J lost 0, with 11 bases in between. The germline CDR1 and CDR2 sequences are KGHSH and LQKENI. The CDR3 has 16 amino acids. CDR3 loop: CASSPVGVATNEKLFF. The CDR3 nucleotides are TGTGCCAGCTCACCGGTGGGGGTTGCAACTAATGAAAAACTGTTTTTT.

This clone was found a few times. The rearrangement joins TRBV19 to TRBJ2-6, with D tentatively TRBD2 (5 bases). V lost 3 bases to trimming and J lost 3 bases, with 9 bases between them. The germline gives CDR1 LNHDA, CDR2 SQIVND (reference sequence). The CDR3 has 15 amino acids. CDR3 residues: CASSIPRGGANVLTF. The CDR3 coding sequence is TGTGCCAGTAGTATCCCCCGGGGTGGGGCCAACGTCCTGACTTTC.

The chain recombines TRBV15 with TRBJ1-2, with 7 positions matching TRBD1. Germline-derived CDR1 and CDR2 are LNHNV and YYDKDF (reference sequence). V shed 0 bases and J 5 bases; nucleotides not matched to a gene: 6. The CDR3 is 15 amino acids. The CDR3 coding sequence is TGTGCCACCAGCAGAGATCCCCAGGGGGATTATGGCTACACCTTC. Residues: CATSRDPQGDYGYTF.

This clone was observed at least ten times. The chain recombines TRBV6-1 with TRBJ1-5, with D hard to call. Looked up from germline, CDR1 is MNHNS and CDR2 is SASEGT. V was pared by 6 bases and J by 9 bases, with 21 bases between. This CDR3 comprises 15 residues. CDR3 loop: CASSPQPAEHWPQHF. CDR3 DNA: TGTGCCAGCAGCCCACAGCCGGCCGAGCATTGGCCCCAGCATTTT.

The table lists this clone with a few counts. The chain has TRBV28 and TRBJ2-5; no definite D call. Trimming took 3 bases from V and 2 from J, leaving 16 bases between them. The CDR3 loop spans 16 amino acids. The germline V gene encodes CDR1 MDHEN and CDR2 SYDVKM. The CDR3 sequence: CASSFQTQSPQETQYF. The DNA of the CDR3 is TGTGCCAGCAGTTTCCAAACTCAATCCCCGCAAGAGACCCAGTACTTC.

This clone has ten or more counts. The chain carries TRBV10-3 and TRBJ2-5; 9 nucleotides match TRBD1. The V gene's germline CDR1 is ENHRY and CDR2 SYGVKD. Unmatched junction bases numbered 9, after V lost 5 bases and J lost 5 bases. CDR3 length: 15 amino acids. This chain's CDR3 is CAISRDRDQGETQYF. CDR3 nucleotide sequence: TGTGCCATCAGTAGGGACAGGGACCAAGGCGAGACCCAGTACTTC.

V and J are TRBV7-2 and TRBJ2-1; 9 positions match TRBD2. The CDR3 runs 15 residues. V dropped 3 bases and J dropped 7; count of bases not matched to a gene: 7. Germline lookup yields CDR1 SGHTA and CDR2 FQGNSA. CDR3 sequence: CASSLRGGHPNEQFF. The CDR3 nucleotides are TGTGCCAGCAGCTTGCGGGGGGGACATCCTAATGAGCAGTTCTTC.

This clone appeared a few times. This chain uses TRBV7-2 with TRBJ2-1; tentative D call: TRBD2 (5 bases). V was clipped by 3 bases and J by 4 bases, with 13 bases between them. The length of the CDR3 is 15 residues. Germline V gene lookup returns CDR1 SGHTA and CDR2 FQGNSA. CDR3 nucleotides: TGTGCCAGCAGCTTGACCGGGGAAAAATACAATGAGCAGTTCTTC. Translation gives CASSLTGEKYNEQFF. The full variable domain, in which reference TRBV7-2 and TRBJ2-1 provide the parts outside the CDR3, is GAGVSQSPSNKVTEKGKDVELRCDPISGHTALYWYRQSLGQGLEFLIYFQGNSAPDKSGLPSDRFSAERTGGSVSTLTIQRTQQEDSAVYLCASSLTGEKYNEQFFGPGTRLTVL.

The chain couples TRBV30 to TRBJ1-2; D remains unclear. The CDR3 is 14 residues long. Trimming took off 2 bases at V and 8 bases at J, with 18 bases between the two ends. Per germline, CDR1 GTSNPN and CDR2 SVGIG (reference sequence). CDR3 bases: TGTGCCTGGAGTCCCCGGGCCTTCAAACAGGGCTACACCTTC. Encoded protein: CAWSPRAFKQGYTF. Combining the CDR3 with reference TRBV30 and TRBJ1-2 gives the whole variable domain SQTIHQWPATLVQPVGSPLSLECTVEGTSNPNLYWYRQAAGRGLQLLFYSVGIGQISSEVPQNLSASRPQDRQFILSSKKLLLSDSGFYLCAWSPRAFKQGYTFGSGTRLTVV.

This clone was recorded once. V usage is TRBV30 and J usage is TRBJ2-3; D call uncertain. V was trimmed by 4 bases and J by 1 base, leaving 6 bases between them. Germline-derived CDR1 and CDR2 are GTSNPN and SVGIG (reference sequence). This CDR3 comprises 12 residues. For the CDR3, the DNA is TGTGCCTGGACTACCCGCACAGATACGCAGTATTTT. Protein product: CAWTTRTDTQYF.

Only a few counts were recorded for this clone. The chain combines TRBV28 with TRBJ2-5; 7 bases agree with TRBD1. Trimming took 5 bases from V and 2 from J; bases not matched to a gene: 2. The CDR3 consists of 13 residues. Germline CDR1 reads MDHEN; CDR2 reads SYDVKM. The CDR3 is CASSTGDQETQYF. CDR3 nucleotides: TGTGCCAGCAGTACAGGGGATCAAGAGACCCAGTACTTC.